The next 12 T cell receptor beta chains were all read from a single sample in a study of OX40 agonist ivuxolimab in advanced cancers. Assay used: immunoSEQ multiplex PCR; TCRdb lists only in-frame clones, some missing. Of 50,000 to 65,000 clones listed, 80% to 90% are singletons. The sample in question was CD4+ or CD8+ T cells sorted from blood, obtained in a trial of the OX40 agonist ivuxolimab. These TCRs come from an adult with an advanced solid tumor such as melanoma, head and neck, liver or kidney cancer.

V and J are TRBV14 and TRBJ2-3, with D perhaps matching TRBD2 (6 bases). CDR1 and CDR2 (germline): SGHDN, FVKESK. The CDR3 is 14 amino acids. The V end was cut by 1 base, the J end by 9 bases, with 14 bases between. As DNA, the CDR3 is TGTGCCAGCAGCCAAGTTGGGGATCGGGGGACGCAGTATTTT. As protein: CASSQVGDRGTQYF.

This clone was detected only a few times. The chain couples TRBV7-2 to TRBJ2-3; possible D gene TRBD2, 6 bases. CDR1 is SGHTA and CDR2 is FQGNSA in the germline V gene. The CDR3 extends over 15 amino acids. Trimming pared 4 bases from V and 0 bases from J, leaving 11 bases between. The CDR3 reads CASSSAGGSTDTQYF. DNA for the CDR3: TGTGCCAGCAGCTCCGCCGGGGGTAGCACAGATACGCAGTATTTT.

This clone occurred once. J is TRBJ2-2 and V is TRBV4-2; TRBD1 matches at 8 bases. This CDR3 region has 15 residues. Germline V gives CDR1 LGHNA, CDR2 YNFKEQ. Germline trimming cut 4 bases from V and 2 bases from J; bases unmatched to any gene: 3. DNA of the CDR3: TGTGCCAGCAGCCGAGGACAGGGAAACACCGGGGAGCTGTTTTTT. Translation gives CASSRGQGNTGELFF.

The rearrangement uses TRBV10-3 and TRBJ2-1, with 9 bases matching TRBD2. The CDR3 is made up of 15 amino acids. Germline V gene sequence: CDR1 ENHRY, CDR2 SYGVKD. V was pared by 2 bases and J by 8 bases, with 7 bases of the junction left unmatched. In DNA, the CDR3 is TGTGCCATCAGTGAGGGCGGCGGGGGGGCCGATGAGCAGTTCTTC. This encodes CAISEGGGGADEQFF.

The chain uses TRBV6-6 and TRBJ2-7, with D hard to call. This CDR3 region has 14 residues. Germline V gives CDR1 MNHNY, CDR2 SVGAGI (reference sequence). The V end was cut by 0 bases, the J end by 1 base, with 7 bases between. The CDR3 sequence is CASSYSLASYEQYF. The CDR3 nucleotides read TGTGCCAGCAGTTACTCGTTGGCTTCCTACGAGCAGTACTTC.

The chain employs TRBV4-2 and TRBJ1-1; D not certain. V lost 0 bases, J lost 1 base, and 9 bases lay in between. From germline, CDR1 is LGHNA and CDR2 YNFKEQ. The CDR3 is 15 residues long. This CDR3 is CASSQERKQNTEAFF. The CDR3, as DNA: TGTGCCAGCAGCCAAGAACGAAAACAGAACACTGAAGCTTTCTTT.

With regard to this clone: This sample also contains other DNA sequences that code for the same CDR3. The chain is built from TRBV19 and TRBJ1-5, with D unclear. Germline V gene lookup returns CDR1 LNHDA and CDR2 SQIVND (reference sequence). The CDR3 is 12 amino acids. The V end lost 1 base, the J end lost 7 bases, and 5 bases lay between the germline ends. This CDR3 is CASSIGGQPQHF. CDR3 coding DNA: TGTGCCAGTAGTATAGGAGGCCAGCCCCAGCATTTT.

CDR3 in DNA: TGTGCCAGCAGTACCACAGGGGCGCGGAATTCACCCCTCCACTTT. This codes for CASSTTGARNSPLHF. The rearrangement uses TRBV6-6 and TRBJ1-6, with 7 positions matching TRBD1. Germline lookup yields CDR1 MNHNY and CDR2 SVGAGI (reference sequence). Trimming removed 5 bases from V and 7 bases from J; junction bases left unmatched: 8. The CDR3 runs 15 residues.

This clone was detected once. The chain employs TRBV28 and TRBJ2-1; the D gene could be TRBD1 or TRBD2 (6 bases each). Germline CDR1 is MDHEN and CDR2 is SYDVKM. This CDR3 is built from 13 residues. With 7 bases removed from V and 9 bases from J, the gap between germline ends came to 16 bases. The CDR3 protein is CASNLGGLREQFF. CDR3 DNA: TGTGCCAGCAACTTAGGGGGGTTGCGTGAGCAGTTCTTC.

This clone was observed a single time. V usage is TRBV9 and J usage is TRBJ2-1, with 9 nucleotides matching TRBD2. In germline, CDR1 is SGDLS, CDR2 YYNGEE. J gave up 4 bases and V 1 base, and 3 bases lay outside the gene matches. The CDR3 covers 15 residues. The CDR3 sequence: CASSVKSGGYNEQFF. DNA for the CDR3: TGTGCCAGCAGCGTAAAGAGCGGGGGGTACAATGAGCAGTTCTTC.

The chain links TRBV5-1 to TRBJ2-7, with 11 nucleotides matching TRBD2. Germline V CDR1 and CDR2: SGHRS, YFSETQ. Trimming cost V 5 bases and J 5 bases; bases outside gene matches: 9. The CDR3 consists of 15 residues. CDR3 sequence: CASRVLAGGLDEQYF. The CDR3 coding sequence is TGCGCCAGCAGAGTCTTAGCGGGGGGGCTTGACGAGCAGTACTTC.

This chain links TRBV5-1 with TRBJ2-3; 8 bases align to TRBD2. This CDR3 contains 15 residues. Germline V lookup: CDR1 SGHRS, CDR2 YFSETQ. The V segment lost 1 base and the J segment 2 bases; nucleotides outside the gene matches: 3. The CDR3 DNA is TGCGCCAGCAGCTTGCTAGCGGGTTTCACAGATACGCAGTATTTT. Translating gives CASSLLAGFTDTQYF.